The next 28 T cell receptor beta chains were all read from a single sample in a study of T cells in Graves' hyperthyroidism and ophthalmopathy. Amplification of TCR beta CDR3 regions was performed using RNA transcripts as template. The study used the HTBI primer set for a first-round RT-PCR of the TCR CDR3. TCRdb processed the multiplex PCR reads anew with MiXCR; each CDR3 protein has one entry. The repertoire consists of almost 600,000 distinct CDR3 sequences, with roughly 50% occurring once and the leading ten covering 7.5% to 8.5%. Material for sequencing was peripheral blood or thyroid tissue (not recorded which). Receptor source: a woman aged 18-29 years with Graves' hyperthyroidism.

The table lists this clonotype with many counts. The CDR3, as DNA: TGTGCCAGCAGCTTAGGCGGGACACAGGGAGAGACCCAGTACTTC. Translated, it gives CASSLGGTQGETQYF. The chain employs TRBV7-6 and TRBJ2-5; either TRBD1 or TRBD2 may fit D (6 bases each). Trimming removed 1 base from V and 4 bases from J, with 13 bases in between. CDR1 SGHVS and CDR2 FNYEAQ come from the germline V gene. The CDR3 loop spans 15 amino acids.

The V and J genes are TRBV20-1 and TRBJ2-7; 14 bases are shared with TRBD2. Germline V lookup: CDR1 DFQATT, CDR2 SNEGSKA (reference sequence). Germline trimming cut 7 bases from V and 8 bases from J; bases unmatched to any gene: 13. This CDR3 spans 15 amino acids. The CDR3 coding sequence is TGCAGTGGACAAGAGGGACTAGCGGGGGTACGCAAGCAGTACTTC. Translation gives CSGQEGLAGVRKQYF.

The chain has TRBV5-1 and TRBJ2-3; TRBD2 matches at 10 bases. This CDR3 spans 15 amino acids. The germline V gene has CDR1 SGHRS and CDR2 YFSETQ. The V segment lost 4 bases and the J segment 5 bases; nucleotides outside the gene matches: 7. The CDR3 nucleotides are TGCGCCAGCAGCAACTCTAGCGGGAGTCAAGATACGCAGTATTTT. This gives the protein CASSNSSGSQDTQYF.

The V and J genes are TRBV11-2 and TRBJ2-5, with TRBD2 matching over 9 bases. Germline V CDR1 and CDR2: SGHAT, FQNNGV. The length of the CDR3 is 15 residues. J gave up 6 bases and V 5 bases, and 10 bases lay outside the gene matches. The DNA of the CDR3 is TGTGCCAGCAGCACCTTAGCGGGAGATGTAAAGACCCAGTACTTC. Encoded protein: CASSTLAGDVKTQYF.

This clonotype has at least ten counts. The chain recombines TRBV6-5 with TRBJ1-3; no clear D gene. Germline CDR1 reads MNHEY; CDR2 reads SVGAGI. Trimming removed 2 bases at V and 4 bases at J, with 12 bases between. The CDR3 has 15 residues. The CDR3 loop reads CASSYRVNSGNTIYF. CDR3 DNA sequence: TGTGCCAGCAGTTACAGGGTTAATTCGGGAAACACCATATATTTT.

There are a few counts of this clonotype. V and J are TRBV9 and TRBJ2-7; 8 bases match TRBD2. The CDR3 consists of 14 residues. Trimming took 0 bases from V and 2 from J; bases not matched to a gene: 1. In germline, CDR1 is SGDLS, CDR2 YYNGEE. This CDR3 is CASSVAGGTYEQYF. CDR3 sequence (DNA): TGTGCCAGCAGCGTAGCGGGAGGGACCTACGAGCAGTACTTC.

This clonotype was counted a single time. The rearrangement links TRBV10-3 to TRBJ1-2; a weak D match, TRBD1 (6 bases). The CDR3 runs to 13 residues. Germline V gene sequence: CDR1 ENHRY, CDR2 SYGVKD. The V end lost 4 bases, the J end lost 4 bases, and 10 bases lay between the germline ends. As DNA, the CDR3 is TGTGCCATCAGTGCGGACAGCGCCTATGGCTACACCTTC. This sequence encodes CAISADSAYGYTF.

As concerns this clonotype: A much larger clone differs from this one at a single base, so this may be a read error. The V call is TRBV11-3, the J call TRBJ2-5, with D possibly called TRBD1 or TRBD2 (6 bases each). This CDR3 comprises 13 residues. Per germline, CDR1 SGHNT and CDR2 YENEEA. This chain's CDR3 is CASSLRQEGTQHF. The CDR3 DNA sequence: TGTGCCAGCAGCTTAAGACAGGAGGGGACCCAGCACTTC.

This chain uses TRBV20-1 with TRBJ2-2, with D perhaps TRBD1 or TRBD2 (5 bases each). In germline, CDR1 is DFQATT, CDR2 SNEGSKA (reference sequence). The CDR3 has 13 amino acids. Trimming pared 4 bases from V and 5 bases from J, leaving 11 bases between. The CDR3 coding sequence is TGCAGTGCTATCGGGGCTGAGACCGGGGAGCTGTTTTTT. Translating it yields CSAIGAETGELFF.

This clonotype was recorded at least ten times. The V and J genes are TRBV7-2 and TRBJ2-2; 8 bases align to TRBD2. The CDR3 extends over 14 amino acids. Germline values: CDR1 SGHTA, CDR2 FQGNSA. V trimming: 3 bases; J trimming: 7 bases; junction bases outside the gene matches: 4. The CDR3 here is CASSFFREGGELFF. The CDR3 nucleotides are TGTGCCAGCAGCTTTTTCCGGGAGGGCGGGGAGCTGTTTTTT.

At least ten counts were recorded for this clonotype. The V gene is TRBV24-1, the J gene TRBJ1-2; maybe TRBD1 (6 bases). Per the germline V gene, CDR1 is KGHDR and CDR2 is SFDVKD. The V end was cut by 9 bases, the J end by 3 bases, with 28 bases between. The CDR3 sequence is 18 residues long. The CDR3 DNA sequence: TGTGCCACCTCTGGTTGGGGGCGCCAAAATGAGAGGGACTATGGCTACACCTTC. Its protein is CATSGWGRQNERDYGYTF.

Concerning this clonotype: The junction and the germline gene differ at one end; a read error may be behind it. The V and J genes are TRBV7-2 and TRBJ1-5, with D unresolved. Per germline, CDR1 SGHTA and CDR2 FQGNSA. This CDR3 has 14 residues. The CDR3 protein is CASSSPGSNQPQRF. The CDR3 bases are TGTGCCAGCAGCTCCCCGGGAAGCAATCAGCCCCAGCGCTTT.

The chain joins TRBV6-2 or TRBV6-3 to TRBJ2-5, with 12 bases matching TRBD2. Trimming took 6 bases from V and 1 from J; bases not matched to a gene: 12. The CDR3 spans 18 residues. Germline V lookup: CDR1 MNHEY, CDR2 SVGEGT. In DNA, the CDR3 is TGTGCCAGCAGCCCGGGCCGGGGACTAGCGGGCCCCCAAGAGACCCAGTACTTC. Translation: CASSPGRGLAGPQETQYF.

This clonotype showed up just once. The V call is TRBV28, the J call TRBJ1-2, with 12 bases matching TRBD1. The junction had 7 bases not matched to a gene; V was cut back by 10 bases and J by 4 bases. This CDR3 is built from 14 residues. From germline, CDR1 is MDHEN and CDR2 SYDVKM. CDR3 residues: CATTGTGGLYGYTF. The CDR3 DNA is TGTGCCACCACCGGGACAGGGGGCCTCTATGGCTACACCTTC.

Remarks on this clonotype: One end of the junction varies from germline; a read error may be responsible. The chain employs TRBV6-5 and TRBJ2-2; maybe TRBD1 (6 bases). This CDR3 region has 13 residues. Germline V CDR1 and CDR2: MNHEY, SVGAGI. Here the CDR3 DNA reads TGTGCCAGCAGTTACTCGGCGGCAGGGGAGCTGCTTTTT. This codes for CASSYSAAGELLF.

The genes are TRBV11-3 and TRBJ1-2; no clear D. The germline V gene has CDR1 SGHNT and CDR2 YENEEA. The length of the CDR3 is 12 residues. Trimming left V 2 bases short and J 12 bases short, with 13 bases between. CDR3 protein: CASSLHGSRDTF. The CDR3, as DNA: TGTGCCAGCAGCTTACACGGGAGTCGCGACACCTTC.

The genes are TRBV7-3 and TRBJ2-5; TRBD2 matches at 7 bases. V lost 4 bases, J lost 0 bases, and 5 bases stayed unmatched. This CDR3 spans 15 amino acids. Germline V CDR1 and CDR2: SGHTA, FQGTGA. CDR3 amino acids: CASSSRTRDQETQYF. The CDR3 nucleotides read TGTGCCAGCAGCTCGAGGACTAGGGACCAAGAGACCCAGTACTTC.

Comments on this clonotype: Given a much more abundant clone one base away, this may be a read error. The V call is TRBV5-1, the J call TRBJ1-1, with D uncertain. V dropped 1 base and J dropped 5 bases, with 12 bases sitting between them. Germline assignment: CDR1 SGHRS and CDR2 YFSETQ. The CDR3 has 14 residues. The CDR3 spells CASSLPGPGTEAFF. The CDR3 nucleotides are TGCGCCAGCAGCTTGCCCGGCCCGGGGACTGAAGCTTTCTTT.

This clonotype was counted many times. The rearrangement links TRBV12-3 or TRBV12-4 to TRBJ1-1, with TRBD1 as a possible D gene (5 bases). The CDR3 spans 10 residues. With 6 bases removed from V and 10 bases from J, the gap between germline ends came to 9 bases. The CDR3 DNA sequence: TGTGCCAGCAGGCAGGGTGGAGCTTTCTTT. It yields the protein CASRQGGAFF.

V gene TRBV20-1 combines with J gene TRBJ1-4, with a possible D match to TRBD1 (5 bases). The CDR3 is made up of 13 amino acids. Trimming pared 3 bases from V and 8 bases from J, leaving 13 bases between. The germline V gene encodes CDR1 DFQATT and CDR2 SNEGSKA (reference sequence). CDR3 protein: CSARGGGREKLFF. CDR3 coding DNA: TGCAGTGCTAGGGGGGGAGGTCGGGAAAAACTGTTTTTT.

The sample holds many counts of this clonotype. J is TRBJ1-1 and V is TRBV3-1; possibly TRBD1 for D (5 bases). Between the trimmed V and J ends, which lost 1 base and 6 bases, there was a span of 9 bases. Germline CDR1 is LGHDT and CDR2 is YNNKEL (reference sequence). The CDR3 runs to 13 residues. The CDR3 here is CASSQGGTAEAFF. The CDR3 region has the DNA TGTGCCAGCAGCCAAGGAGGGACGGCTGAAGCTTTCTTT.

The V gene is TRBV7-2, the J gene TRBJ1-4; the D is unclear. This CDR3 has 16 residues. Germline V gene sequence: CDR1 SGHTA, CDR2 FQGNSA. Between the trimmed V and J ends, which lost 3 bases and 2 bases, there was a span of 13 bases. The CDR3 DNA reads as TGTGCCAGCAGCTTGCCCGGGGAGGGTACTAATGAAAAACTGTTTTTT. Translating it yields CASSLPGEGTNEKLFF. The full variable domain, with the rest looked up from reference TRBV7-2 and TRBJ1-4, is GAGVSQSPSNKVTEKGKDVELRCDPISGHTALYWYRQSLGQGLEFLIYFQGNSAPDKSGLPSDRFSAERTGGSVSTLTIQRTQQEDSAVYLCASSLPGEGTNEKLFFGSGTQLSVL.

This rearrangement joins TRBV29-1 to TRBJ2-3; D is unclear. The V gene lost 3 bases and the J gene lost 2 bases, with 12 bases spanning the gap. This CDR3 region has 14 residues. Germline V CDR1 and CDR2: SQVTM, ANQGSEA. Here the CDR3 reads CSVDPNPSTDTQYF. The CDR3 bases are TGCAGCGTTGACCCCAACCCTTCCACAGATACGCAGTATTTT.

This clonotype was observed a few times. CDR3 amino acids: CASSLRIPGGWDEQYF. DNA of the CDR3: TGTGCCAGCAGTTTAAGAATTCCTGGGGGCTGGGACGAGCAGTACTTC. The rearrangement links TRBV27 to TRBJ2-7; D is perhaps TRBD1 (6 bases). Germline CDR1 and CDR2: MNHEY and SMNVEV (reference sequence). The CDR3 is made up of 16 amino acids. V was shortened by 2 bases and J by 5 bases, with 19 bases between the two germline ends.

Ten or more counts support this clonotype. The CDR3 region is CASSLPDSGSSLNEQYF. The CDR3 bases are TGTGCCAGCAGCTTACCCGATAGCGGGAGTTCGTTGAACGAGCAGTACTTC. V is TRBV7-8 and J is TRBJ2-7; 9 bases agree with TRBD2. J lost 5 bases, V lost 2 bases, and 13 bases had no gene match. From germline, CDR1 is SGHVS and CDR2 FQNEAQ. CDR3 length: 17 amino acids.

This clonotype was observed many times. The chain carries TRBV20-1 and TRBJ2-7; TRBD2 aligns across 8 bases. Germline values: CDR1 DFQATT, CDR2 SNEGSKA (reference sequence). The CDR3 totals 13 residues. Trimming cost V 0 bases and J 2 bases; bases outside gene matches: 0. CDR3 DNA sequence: TGCAGTGCTAGAGATAGCGGGGCCTACGAGCAGTACTTC. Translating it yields CSARDSGAYEQYF.

The CDR3 coding sequence is TGTGCCAGCGGTGAGGGGTTGAACACTGAAGCTTTCTTT. This codes for CASGEGLNTEAFF. The chain uses TRBV12-3 or TRBV12-4 and TRBJ1-1, with D perhaps matching TRBD1 (5 bases). V dropped 8 bases and J dropped 0 bases, with 10 bases sitting between them. This CDR3 spans 13 amino acids.

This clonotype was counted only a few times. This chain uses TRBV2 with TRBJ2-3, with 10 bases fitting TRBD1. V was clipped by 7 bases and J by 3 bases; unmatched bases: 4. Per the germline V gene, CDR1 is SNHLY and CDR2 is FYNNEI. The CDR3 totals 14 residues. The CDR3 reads CASTPGQGTDTQYF. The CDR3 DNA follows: TGTGCCAGCACCCCGGGACAGGGGACAGATACGCAGTATTTT.